These T cell receptor beta chains were read from a single sample in a study of blood T cell repertoires in COVID-19. The table came from immunoSEQ multiplex PCR; TCRdb's copy has only in-frame clones and leaves some out. The sample includes over 250,000 clones, approximately 85% of them seen just once. The material sequenced was peripheral blood. Receptor source: a man between 45 and 60 years old with active or convalescent COVID-19. The CDR3 runs from the conserved cysteine through the conserved F or W. A D gene is named only where the DNA matches it firmly. Clone size is stated in some rows and not others, as once, few, many or a class when expanded.

DNA: TGTGCCAGCAGCTGGGCAGGGGGCTCCTACGAGCAGTACTTC
CDR3: CASSWAGGSYEQYF
V: TRBV5-6
size: NA
J: TRBJ2-7
D: TRBD1

DNA: TGTGCCAGCAGCTCCCGGACAGAGCTAGCAACTAATGAAAAACTGTTTTTT
CDR3: CASSSRTELATNEKLFF
V: TRBV7-8
size: NA
J: TRBJ1-4
D: NA

DNA: TGTGCCTGGAGTCCCCCTAGCGCAAGAGATACGCAGTATTTT
CDR3: CAWSPPSARDTQYF
V: TRBV30
size: NA
J: TRBJ2-3
D: NA

DNA: TGTGCCACCAGTCCGCAGGTGACCTTCTATGAGCAGTTCTTC
CDR3: CATSPQVTFYEQFF
V: TRBV24-1
size: NA
J: TRBJ2-1
D: NA

DNA: TGCGCCAGCAGCTGGGTTAGCGGGAATACAGATACGCAGTATTTT
CDR3: CASSWVSGNTDTQYF
V: TRBV5-1
size: once
J: TRBJ2-3
D: TRBD2

DNA: TGTGCCAGCAGCTTGGCCGATAATCAGCCCCAGCATTTT
CDR3: CASSLADNQPQHF
V: TRBV7-8
size: few
J: TRBJ1-5
D: NA

DNA: TGTGCCAGCAGCTACCGGGACAGGGCATCCTCCTACGAGCAGTACTTC
CDR3: CASSYRDRASSYEQYF
V: TRBV5-5
size: NA
J: TRBJ2-7
D: TRBD1

DNA: TGTGCCAGCAGTCGGACTAGCGGCACAGATACGCAGTATTTT
CDR3: CASSRTSGTDTQYF
V: TRBV11-2
size: once
J: TRBJ2-3
D: TRBD2

DNA: TGTGCCAGCATCCCCCGTTTCGTTTCTACTAATGAAAAACTGTTTTTT
CDR3: CASIPRFVSTNEKLFF
V: TRBV6-4
size: NA
J: TRBJ1-4
D: NA

DNA: TGCGCCAGCAGTGAGACGACAGGACGGCGCGGCCTCGGGCCCCAGCATTTT
CDR3: CASSETTGRRGLGPQHF
V: TRBV10-1
size: NA
J: TRBJ1-5
D: NA

DNA: TGTGGGACAACAGGGGTACCGAACACTGAAGCTTTCTTT
CDR3: CGTTGVPNTEAFF
V: TRBV28
size: NA
J: TRBJ1-1
D: TRBD1

DNA: TGCGCCAGCAGCATACAGACAGGGGGGAGCACCGGGGAGCTGTTTTTT
CDR3: CASSIQTGGSTGELFF
V: TRBV5-1
size: NA
J: TRBJ2-2
D: TRBD1

DNA: TGTGCCACGAATAACCACACAACTAATGAAAAACTGTTTTTT
CDR3: CATNNHTTNEKLFF
V: TRBV24-1
size: NA
J: TRBJ1-4
D: NA

DNA: TGCAGTGCTAGTCAGCGCGGGAGGAATGAGCAGTTCTTC
CDR3: CSASQRGRNEQFF
V: TRBV20-1
size: NA
J: TRBJ2-1
D: TRBD2

DNA: TGCGCCAGCAGGTCGCAGGGGGCAGACTACGAGCAGTACTTC
CDR3: CASRSQGADYEQYF
V: TRBV5-1
size: once
J: TRBJ2-7
D: TRBD1

DNA: TGTGCCAGCAGTTACCTTCGGACAGCTCGCTCTGGAAACACCATATATTTT
CDR3: CASSYLRTARSGNTIYF
V: TRBV6-2/TRBV6-3
size: NA
J: TRBJ1-3
D: NA

DNA: TGCGCCAGCAGGAGGGAGGGGAACACCGGGGAGCTGTTTTTT
CDR3: CASRREGNTGELFF
V: TRBV5-1
size: NA
J: TRBJ2-2
D: TRBD2

DNA: TGTGCCAGCAGGCTTACTGCCAGGAATGAAAAACTGTTTTTT
CDR3: CASRLTARNEKLFF
V: TRBV28
size: few
J: TRBJ1-4
D: NA

DNA: TGTGCCAGCAGTGAACGCCATGGGACTAGCGGGGGACCCTCCTACGAGCAGTACTTC
CDR3: CASSERHGTSGGPSYEQYF
V: TRBV6-1
size: NA
J: TRBJ2-7
D: TRBD2

DNA: TGTGCCAGCTCACCTCCTGGACAGCCGAACACTGAAGCTTTCTTT
CDR3: CASSPPGQPNTEAFF
V: TRBV18
size: NA
J: TRBJ1-1
D: NA

DNA: TGTGCCAGCAGCGCCTACAGGGCTGAAAATGAAAAACTGTTTTTT
CDR3: CASSAYRAENEKLFF
V: TRBV7-6
size: NA
J: TRBJ1-4
D: NA

DNA: TGTGCCAGCAGCCTAGCGGGAGAGATAAGCGGGCAGTACTTC
CDR3: CASSLAGEISGQYF
V: TRBV27
size: NA
J: TRBJ2-7
D: TRBD2

DNA: TGTGCCAGCAGCTTAGAGGCGGGAACCGGTGAGCAGTACTTC
CDR3: CASSLEAGTGEQYF
V: TRBV7-2
size: NA
J: TRBJ2-7
D: NA